A single sample is the source of the 4 T cell receptor beta chains below, sequenced in a study of response to subunit inactivated influenza vaccine. TCRdb redid the calling of the RT-PCR reads with MiXCR, one entry per CDR3 protein. The sample consists of a few hundred thousand distinct CDR3 sequences, 7.2% of them appearing once. Sequencing used PBMCs from blood, obtained around 25 months after vaccination. The receptors come from a man between 45 and 75 years old who received an inactivated influenza vaccine.

This clonotype occurred a few times. V is TRBV4-2 and J is TRBJ2-5; TRBD1 matches 7 bases. Germline trimming cut 0 bases from V and 4 bases from J; bases unmatched to any gene: 8. This CDR3 is 16 amino acids long. Per germline, CDR1 LGHNA and CDR2 YNFKEQ. Here the CDR3 DNA reads TGTGCCAGCAGCCAAGATTCGGGACAGCTAGGAGAGACCCAGTACTTC. This translates into CASSQDSGQLGETQYF.

This clonotype came up a few times. The chain has TRBV12-3 or TRBV12-4 and TRBJ2-5; 8 nucleotides align to TRBD1. The CDR3 contains 16 residues. The ends lost 0 bases at V and 1 base at J; junction bases unmatched: 4. The CDR3 reads CASSLAGTGFQETQYF. The CDR3 DNA sequence: TGTGCCAGCAGTTTAGCGGGGACAGGTTTCCAAGAGACCCAGTACTTC.

The chain recombines TRBV20-1 with TRBJ2-4, with a tentative D call TRBD2 (5 bases). With 3 bases removed from V and 3 bases from J, the gap between germline ends came to 12 bases. CDR3 length: 14 residues. Germline CDR1 is DFQATT and CDR2 is SNEGSKA (reference sequence). CDR3 protein: CSASGSRGKNIQYF. CDR3 bases: TGCAGTGCTAGCGGTAGTCGGGGCAAAAACATTCAGTACTTC.

Points on this clonotype: The junction and the germline gene differ at one end; a read error may be behind it. CDR3 bases: TGTGCCAGCGGCCAGCAGACCCAGTACTTC. It codes for CASGQQTQYF. V usage is TRBV3-1 and J usage is TRBJ2-5; D not resolved. This CDR3 contains 10 residues. The germline V gene encodes CDR1 LGHDT and CDR2 YNNKEL (reference sequence).